The rows below give T cell receptor beta chains drawn from one sample of a study of identical twins. TCRdb redid the calling of the 5' RACE reads with MiXCR, one entry per CDR3 protein. The repertoire includes 500,000 or so distinct CDR3 sequences, 14% of them detected once, and 0.52% sits in the top ten. This same sample was also part of a study on yellow fever vaccine responses in identical twins.

The specimen sequenced was CD4+ T cells sorted from blood. The receptors originated from a woman aged 18-29 years in good health. CDR3s include the opening cysteine and the closing phenylalanine or tryptophan. A D gene is named only where the DNA matches it firmly. The size entry is marked missing in some rows and otherwise reads once, few, many or a size class.

clone_size	v_call	j_call	d_call	cdr3_aa	cdr3_nt
few	TRBV20-1	TRBJ1-6	NA	CSARDSHSPLHF	TGCAGTGCTAGAGATTCGCATTCACCCCTCCACTTT
few	TRBV20-1	TRBJ2-1	TRBD2	CSALQRDPRNEQFF	TGCAGTGCACTCCAGCGGGACCCGCGGAATGAGCAGTTCTTC
NA	TRBV10-3	TRBJ2-2	TRBD2	CAGTSGTSGTGELFF	TGTGCCGGGACTAGCGGGACCTCCGGCACCGGGGAGCTGTTTTTT
NA	TRBV20-1	TRBJ2-5	NA	CSASDIWRGGETQYF	TGCAGTGCTAGCGACATCTGGCGGGGAGGAGAGACCCAGTACTTC
few	TRBV5-4	TRBJ1-3	NA	CASTRSSGNTIYF	TGTGCCAGCACCAGGAGCTCTGGAAACACCATATATTTT
NA	TRBV12-3/TRBV12-4	TRBJ1-4	NA	CASSLGGGEKLFF	TGTGCCAGCAGTTTAGGTGGGGGCGAAAAACTGTTTTTT
many	TRBV5-8	TRBJ2-3	NA	CASSPGDLSSADTQYF	TGTGCCAGCAGCCCAGGAGACCTCAGTAGCGCAGATACGCAGTATTTT
few	TRBV20-1	TRBJ2-7	TRBD2	CSARLAGTSESEVNYEQYF	TGCAGTGCTAGACTCGCCGGGACTAGCGAGTCGGAGGTCAACTACGAGCAGTACTTC
few	TRBV5-6	TRBJ2-7	TRBD1	CASRFRGLPYEQYF	TGTGCCAGCAGGTTCAGGGGGCTGCCCTACGAGCAGTACTTC
few	TRBV12-3/TRBV12-4	TRBJ2-7	NA	CASSFWGGGYEQYF	TGTGCCAGCAGTTTTTGGGGAGGCGGCTACGAGCAGTACTTC
many	TRBV20-1	TRBJ2-7	NA	CSARDRVGRASEQYF	TGCAGTGCTAGAGATCGAGTGGGCAGGGCAAGCGAGCAGTACTTC
NA	TRBV7-9	TRBJ2-1	TRBD1	CASSQSGTVYNEQFF	TGTGCCAGCAGCCAGTCCGGGACAGTTTACAATGAGCAGTTCTTC
few	TRBV7-6	TRBJ2-1	TRBD2	CASTLQAGGVYNEQFF	TGTGCCAGCACCCTTCAGGCGGGGGGGGTTTACAATGAGCAGTTCTTC
few	TRBV5-6	TRBJ1-2	NA	CASSLVSQGLTSYGYTF	TGTGCCAGCAGCTTGGTTTCACAGGGACTAACCTCCTATGGCTACACCTTC
NA	TRBV24-1	TRBJ2-7	NA	CATIQDRKGSYEQYF	TGTGCCACCATTCAAGACAGGAAGGGGAGCTACGAGCAGTACTTC
many	TRBV29-1	TRBJ1-2	TRBD1	CSVQPGQANYGYTF	TGCAGCGTACAACCGGGACAGGCTAACTATGGCTACACCTTC
NA	TRBV12-5	TRBJ2-2	TRBD1	CASGLATGTGIVRELFF	TGTGCTAGTGGTTTGGCTACAGGGACAGGGATCGTGCGGGAGCTGTTTTTT
few	TRBV5-1	TRBJ2-3	NA	CARSYLTGSPSTDTQYF	TGCGCCAGGAGTTACCTTACAGGGAGTCCTAGCACAGATACGCAGTATTTT
NA	TRBV29-1	TRBJ2-3	NA	CNNRADTQYF	TGCAATAACAGGGCAGATACGCAGTATTTT
few	TRBV28	TRBJ2-5	NA	CASSHTSPGETQYF	TGTGCCAGCAGCCACACCTCGCCGGGAGAGACCCAGTACTTC
many	TRBV28	TRBJ2-2	NA	CASSPRLGLNTGELFF	TGTGCCAGCAGTCCTCGGTTAGGACTGAACACCGGGGAGCTGTTTTTT
NA	TRBV7-9	TRBJ2-6	NA	CASSLLAGAGANVLTF	TGTGCCAGCAGCTTATTGGCAGGAGCTGGGGCCAACGTCCTGACTTTC
NA	TRBV5-1	TRBJ2-1	NA	CASGSFPGRSTYNEQFF	TGCGCCAGCGGTTCGTTCCCGGGGAGGTCGACTTACAATGAGCAGTTCTTC
NA	TRBV20-1	TRBJ2-1	TRBD2	CSARGRIAGDNEQFF	TGCAGTGCTAGAGGTCGCATAGCGGGAGACAATGAGCAGTTCTTC
NA	TRBV7-9	TRBJ2-3	NA	CASSPPGKSSTDTQYF	TGTGCCAGCAGCCCCCCCGGGAAAAGTAGCACAGATACGCAGTATTTT
NA	TRBV5-1	TRBJ2-5	TRBD2	CASSLGLAGGLTQYF	TGCGCCAGCAGCTTGGGGCTAGCGGGGGGCCTTACCCAGTACTTC
few	TRBV15	TRBJ2-5	TRBD1	CATSRDGTGLETQYF	TGTGCCACCAGCAGAGATGGGACAGGGCTGGAGACCCAGTACTTC
NA	TRBV25-1	TRBJ2-1	TRBD1	CASSDRGRGDEQFF	TGTGCCAGCAGTGACAGGGGGCGTGGGGATGAGCAGTTCTTC
NA	TRBV6-2/TRBV6-3	TRBJ2-7	NA	CASIGRNSYEQYF	TGTGCCAGCATAGGGCGGAACTCCTACGAGCAGTACTTC